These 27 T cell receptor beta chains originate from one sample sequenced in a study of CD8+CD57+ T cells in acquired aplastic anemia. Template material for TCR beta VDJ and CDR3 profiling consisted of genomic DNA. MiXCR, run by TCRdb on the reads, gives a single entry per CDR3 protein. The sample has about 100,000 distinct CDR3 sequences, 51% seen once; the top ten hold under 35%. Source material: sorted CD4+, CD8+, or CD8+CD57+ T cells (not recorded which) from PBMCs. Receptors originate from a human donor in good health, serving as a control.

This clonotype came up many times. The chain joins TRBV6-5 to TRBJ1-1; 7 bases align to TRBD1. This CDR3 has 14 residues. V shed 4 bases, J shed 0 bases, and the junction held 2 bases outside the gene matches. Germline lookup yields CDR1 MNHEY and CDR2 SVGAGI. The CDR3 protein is CASSLGTVNTEAFF. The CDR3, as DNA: TGTGCCAGCAGTTTGGGGACAGTGAACACTGAAGCTTTCTTT.

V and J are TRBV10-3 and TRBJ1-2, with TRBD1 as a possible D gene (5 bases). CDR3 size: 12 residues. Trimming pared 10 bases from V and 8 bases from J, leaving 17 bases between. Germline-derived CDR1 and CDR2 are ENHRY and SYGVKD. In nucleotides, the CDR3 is TGTGCCAGCAGGGACGAAGGATTAGGCTACACCTTC. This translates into CASRDEGLGYTF.

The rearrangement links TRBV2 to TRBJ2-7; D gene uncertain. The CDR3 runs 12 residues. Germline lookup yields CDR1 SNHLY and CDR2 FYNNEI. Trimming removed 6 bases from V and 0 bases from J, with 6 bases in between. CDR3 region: CASRESSYEQYF. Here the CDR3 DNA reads TGTGCCAGCAGGGAAAGCTCCTACGAGCAGTACTTC.

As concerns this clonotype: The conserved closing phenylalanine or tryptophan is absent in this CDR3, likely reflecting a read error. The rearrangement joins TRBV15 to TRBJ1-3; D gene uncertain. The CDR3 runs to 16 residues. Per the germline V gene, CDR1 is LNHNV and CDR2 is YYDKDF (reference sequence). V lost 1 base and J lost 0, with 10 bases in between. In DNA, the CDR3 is TGTGCCACCAGCAGAGGTAACCCCAACTCTGGAAACACCATATATTCT. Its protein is CATSRGNPNSGNTIYS.

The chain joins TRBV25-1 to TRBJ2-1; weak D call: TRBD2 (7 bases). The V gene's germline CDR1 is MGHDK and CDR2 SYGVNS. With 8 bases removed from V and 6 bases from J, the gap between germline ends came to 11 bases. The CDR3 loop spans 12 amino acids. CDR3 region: CASRRGGNEQFF. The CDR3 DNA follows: TGTGCCAGCCGGAGGGGGGGCAATGAGCAGTTCTTC.

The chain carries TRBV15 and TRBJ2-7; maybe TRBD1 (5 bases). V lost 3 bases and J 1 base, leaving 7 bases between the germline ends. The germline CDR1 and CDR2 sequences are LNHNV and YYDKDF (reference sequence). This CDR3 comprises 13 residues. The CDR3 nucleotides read TGTGCCACCAGCAGGGACACTTCCTACGAGCAGTACTTC. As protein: CATSRDTSYEQYF.

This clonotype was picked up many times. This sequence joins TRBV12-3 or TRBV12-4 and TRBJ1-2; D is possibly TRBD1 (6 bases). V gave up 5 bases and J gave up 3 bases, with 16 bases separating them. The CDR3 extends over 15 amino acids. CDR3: CASSPPGGPYYGYTF. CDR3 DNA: TGTGCCAGCAGTCCCCCCGGGGGGCCTTACTATGGCTACACCTTC.

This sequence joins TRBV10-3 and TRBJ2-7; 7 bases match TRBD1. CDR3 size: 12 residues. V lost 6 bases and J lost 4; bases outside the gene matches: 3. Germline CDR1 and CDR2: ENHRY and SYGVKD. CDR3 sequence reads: CAIRGTAYEQYF. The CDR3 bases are TGTGCCATCAGAGGGACAGCTTACGAGCAGTACTTC.

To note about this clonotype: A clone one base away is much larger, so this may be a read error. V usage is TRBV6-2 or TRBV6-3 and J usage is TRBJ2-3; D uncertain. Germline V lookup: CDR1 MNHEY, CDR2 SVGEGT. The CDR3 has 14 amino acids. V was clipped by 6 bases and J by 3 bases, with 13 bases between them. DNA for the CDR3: TGTGCCAGCAGCCCAACCTCTTCAACAGATACGCAGTATTTT. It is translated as CASSPTSSTDTQYF.

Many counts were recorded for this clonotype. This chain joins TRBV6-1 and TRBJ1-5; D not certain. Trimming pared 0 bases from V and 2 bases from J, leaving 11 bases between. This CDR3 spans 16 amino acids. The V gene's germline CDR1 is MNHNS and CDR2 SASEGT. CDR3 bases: TGTGCCAGCAGTGAAGCGCCCGGGGTTGGCAATCAGCCCCAGCATTTT. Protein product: CASSEAPGVGNQPQHF.

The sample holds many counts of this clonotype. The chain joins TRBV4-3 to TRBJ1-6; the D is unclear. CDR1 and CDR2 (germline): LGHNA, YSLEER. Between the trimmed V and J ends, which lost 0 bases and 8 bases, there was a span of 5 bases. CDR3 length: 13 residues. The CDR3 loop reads CASSQDRYSPLHF. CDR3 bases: TGCGCCAGCAGCCAAGATCGATATTCACCCCTCCACTTT.

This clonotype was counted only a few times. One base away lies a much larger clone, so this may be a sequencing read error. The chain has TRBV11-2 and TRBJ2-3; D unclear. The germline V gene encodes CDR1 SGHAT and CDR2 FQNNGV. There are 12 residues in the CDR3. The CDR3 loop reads CASGFREDTQYF. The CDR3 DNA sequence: TGTGCCAGCGGCTTTCGAGAGGATACGCAGTATTTT.

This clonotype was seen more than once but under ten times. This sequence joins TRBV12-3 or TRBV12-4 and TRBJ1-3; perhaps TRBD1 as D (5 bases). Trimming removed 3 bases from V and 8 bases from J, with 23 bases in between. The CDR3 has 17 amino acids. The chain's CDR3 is CASSFNLQTEIGDTIYF. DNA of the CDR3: TGTGCCAGCAGTTTTAACCTCCAGACGGAGATAGGGGACACCATATATTTT.

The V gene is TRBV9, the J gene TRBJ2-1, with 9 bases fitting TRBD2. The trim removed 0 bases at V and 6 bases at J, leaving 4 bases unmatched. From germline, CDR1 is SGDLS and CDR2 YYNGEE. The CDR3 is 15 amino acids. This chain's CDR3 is CASSVGRGLANEQFF. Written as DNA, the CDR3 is TGTGCCAGCAGCGTAGGTCGGGGACTAGCCAATGAGCAGTTCTTC. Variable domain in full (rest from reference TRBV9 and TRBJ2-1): DSGVTQTPKHLITATGQRVTLRCSPRSGDLSVYWYQQSLDQGLQFLIQYYNGEERAKGNILERFSAQQFPDLHSELNLSSLELGDSALYFCASSVGRGLANEQFFGPGTRLTVL.

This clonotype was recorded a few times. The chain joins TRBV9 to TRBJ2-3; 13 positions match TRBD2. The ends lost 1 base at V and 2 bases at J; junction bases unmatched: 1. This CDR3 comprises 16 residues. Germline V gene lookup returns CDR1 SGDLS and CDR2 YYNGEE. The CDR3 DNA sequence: TGTGCCAGCAGCGTAACTAGCGGGGGGGCCACAGATACGCAGTATTTT. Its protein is CASSVTSGGATDTQYF.

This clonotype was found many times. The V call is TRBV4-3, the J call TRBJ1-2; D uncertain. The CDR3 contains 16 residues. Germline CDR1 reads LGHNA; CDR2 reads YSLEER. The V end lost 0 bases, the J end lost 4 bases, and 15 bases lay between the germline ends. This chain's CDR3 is CASSQDFESSPYGYTF. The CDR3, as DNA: TGCGCCAGCAGCCAAGATTTCGAGAGCTCGCCCTATGGCTACACCTTC.

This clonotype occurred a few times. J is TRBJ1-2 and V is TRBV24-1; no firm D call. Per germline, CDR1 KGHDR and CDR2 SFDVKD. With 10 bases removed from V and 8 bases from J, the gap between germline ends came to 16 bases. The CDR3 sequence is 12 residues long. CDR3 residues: CATGLRAEGYTF. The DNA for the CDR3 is TGTGCCACAGGGTTGAGGGCGGAAGGCTACACCTTC.

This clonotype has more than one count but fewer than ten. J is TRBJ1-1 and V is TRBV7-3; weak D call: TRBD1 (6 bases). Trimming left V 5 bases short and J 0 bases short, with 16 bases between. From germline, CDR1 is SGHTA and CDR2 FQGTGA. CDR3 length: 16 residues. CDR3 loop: CASSPAGGPMNTEAFF. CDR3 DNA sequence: TGTGCCAGCAGCCCAGCGGGGGGGCCTATGAACACTGAAGCTTTCTTT. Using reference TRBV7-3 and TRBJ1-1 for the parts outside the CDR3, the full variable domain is GAGVSQTPSNKVTEKGKYVELRCDPISGHTALYWYRQSLGQGPEFLIYFQGTGAADDSGLPNDRFFAVRPEGSVSTLKIQRTERGDSAVYLCASSPAGGPMNTEAFFGQGTRLTVV.

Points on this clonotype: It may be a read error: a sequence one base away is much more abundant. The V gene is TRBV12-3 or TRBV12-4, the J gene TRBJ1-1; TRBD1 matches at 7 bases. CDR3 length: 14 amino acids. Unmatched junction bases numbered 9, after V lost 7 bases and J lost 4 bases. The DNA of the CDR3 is TGTGCCAGCACTCCCGGGACAGTGAGCACTGAAGCTTTCTTT. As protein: CASTPGTVSTEAFF.

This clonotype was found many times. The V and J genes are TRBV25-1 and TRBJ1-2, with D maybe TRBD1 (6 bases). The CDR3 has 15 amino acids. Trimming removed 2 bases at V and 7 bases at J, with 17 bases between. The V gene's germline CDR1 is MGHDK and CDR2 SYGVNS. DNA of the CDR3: TGTGCCAGCAGTGAAACCCTCCCCACAGGGTCTGGCTACACCTTC. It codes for CASSETLPTGSGYTF.

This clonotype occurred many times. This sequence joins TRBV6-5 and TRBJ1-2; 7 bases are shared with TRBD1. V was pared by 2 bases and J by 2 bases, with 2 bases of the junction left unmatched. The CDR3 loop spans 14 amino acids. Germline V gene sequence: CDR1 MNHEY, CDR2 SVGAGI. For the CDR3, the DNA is TGTGCCAGCAGTTACCCGGGACAGAACTATGGCTACACCTTC. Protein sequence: CASSYPGQNYGYTF.

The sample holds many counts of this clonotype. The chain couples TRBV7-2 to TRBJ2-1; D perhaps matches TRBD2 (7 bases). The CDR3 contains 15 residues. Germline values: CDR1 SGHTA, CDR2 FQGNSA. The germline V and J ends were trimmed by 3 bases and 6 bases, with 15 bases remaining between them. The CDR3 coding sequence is TGTGCCAGCAGCTTCTCCGGGGGGCGGGGCAATGAGCAGTTCTTC. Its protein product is CASSFSGGRGNEQFF.

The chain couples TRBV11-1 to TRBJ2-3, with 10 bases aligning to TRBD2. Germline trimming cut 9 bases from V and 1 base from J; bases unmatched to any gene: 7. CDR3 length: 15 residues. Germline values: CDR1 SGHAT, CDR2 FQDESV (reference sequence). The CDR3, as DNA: TGTGCCAGTAGTATAGCGGGGGGTGGCACAGATACGCAGTATTTT. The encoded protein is CASSIAGGGTDTQYF.

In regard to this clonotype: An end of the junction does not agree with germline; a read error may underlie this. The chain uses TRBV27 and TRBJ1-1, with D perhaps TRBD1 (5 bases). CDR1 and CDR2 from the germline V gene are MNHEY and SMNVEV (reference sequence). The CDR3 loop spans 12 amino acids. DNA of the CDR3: TGTGCCAGCAGTTTATTAGGCAGGGAAGCTTCCTTT. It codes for CASSLLGREASF.

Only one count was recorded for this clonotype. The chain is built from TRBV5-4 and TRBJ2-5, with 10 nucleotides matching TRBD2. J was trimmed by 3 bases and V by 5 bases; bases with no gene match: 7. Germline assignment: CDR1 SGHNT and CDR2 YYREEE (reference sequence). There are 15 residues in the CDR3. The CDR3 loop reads CASRGAGGQEETQYF. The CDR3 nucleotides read TGTGCCAGCAGGGGAGCGGGGGGGCAGGAAGAGACCCAGTACTTC.

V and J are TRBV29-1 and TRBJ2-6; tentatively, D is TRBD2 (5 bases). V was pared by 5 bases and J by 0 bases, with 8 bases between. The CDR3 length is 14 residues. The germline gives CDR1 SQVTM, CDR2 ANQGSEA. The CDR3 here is CSVLGSSGANVLTF. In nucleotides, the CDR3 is TGCAGCGTTCTAGGGAGCTCTGGGGCCAACGTCCTGACTTTC.

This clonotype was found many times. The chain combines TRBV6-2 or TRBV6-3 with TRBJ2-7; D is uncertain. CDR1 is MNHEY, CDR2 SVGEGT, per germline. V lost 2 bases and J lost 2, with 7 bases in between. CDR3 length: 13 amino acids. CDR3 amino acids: CASSYPAPYEQYF. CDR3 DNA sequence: TGTGCCAGCAGTTACCCCGCTCCCTACGAGCAGTACTTC.